This T cell receptor beta chain appears in the sequencing data of a study of T cells expressing NK-cell markers. In the study overall: The authors derived TCR beta repertoires from sorted CD3+CD56+NKG2C+, CD3+CD56+NKG2C- and CD3+CD56-NKG2C+ T cells.

For each CDR3 protein, TCRdb gives one entry from its re-call of the 5' RACE reads, without DNA. This listing includes a few hundred thousand distinct CDR3 sequences. CDR1 is SEHNR and CDR2 is FQNEAQ in the germline V gene (reference sequence). There are 16 residues in the CDR3. The V gene is TRBV7-9, the J gene TRBJ2-5; the TCRdb D gene call, TRBD1, has no DNA to confirm it. The TCR originated in a man between 18 and 69 years old in good health. The sequenced sample was blood T cells: a sorted CD56 or NKG2C T cell subset, CD4+ or CD8+ T cells, or bulk PBMC T cells (not recorded which). Here the CDR3 reads CASSLSWGQYQETQYF. Combining the CDR3 with reference TRBV7-9 and TRBJ2-5 gives the whole variable domain DTGVSQNPRHKITKRGQNVTFRCDPISEHNRLYWYRQTLGQGPEFLTYFQNEAQLEKSRLLSDRFSAERPKGSFSTLEIQRTEQGDSAMYLCASSLSWGQYQETQYFGPGTRLLVL.